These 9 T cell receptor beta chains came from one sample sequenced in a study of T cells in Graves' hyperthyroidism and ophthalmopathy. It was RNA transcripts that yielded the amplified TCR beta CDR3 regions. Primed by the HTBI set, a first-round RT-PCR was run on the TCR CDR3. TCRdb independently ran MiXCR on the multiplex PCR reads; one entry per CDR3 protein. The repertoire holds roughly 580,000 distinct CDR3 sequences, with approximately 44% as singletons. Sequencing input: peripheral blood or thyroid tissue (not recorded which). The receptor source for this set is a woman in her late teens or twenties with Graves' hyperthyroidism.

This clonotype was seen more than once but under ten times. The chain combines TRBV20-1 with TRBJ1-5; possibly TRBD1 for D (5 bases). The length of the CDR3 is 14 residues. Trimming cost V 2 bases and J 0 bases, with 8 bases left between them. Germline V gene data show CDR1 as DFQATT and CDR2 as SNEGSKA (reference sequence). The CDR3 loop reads CSARPGASNQPQHF. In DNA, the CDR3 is TGCAGTGCTAGACCCGGGGCTAGCAATCAGCCCCAGCATTTT.

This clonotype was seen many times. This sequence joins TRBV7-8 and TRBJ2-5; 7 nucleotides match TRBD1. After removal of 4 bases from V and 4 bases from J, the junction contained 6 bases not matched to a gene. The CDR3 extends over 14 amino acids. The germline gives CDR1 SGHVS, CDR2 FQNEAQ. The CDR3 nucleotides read TGTGCCAGCAGCTCGACAGGGATAGGAGAGACCCAGTACTTC. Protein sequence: CASSSTGIGETQYF.

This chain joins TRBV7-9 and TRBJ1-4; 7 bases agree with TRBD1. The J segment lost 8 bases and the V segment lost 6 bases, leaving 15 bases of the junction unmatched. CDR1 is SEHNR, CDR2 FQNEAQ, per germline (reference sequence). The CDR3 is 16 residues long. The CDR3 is CASSYGNTGALEKLFF. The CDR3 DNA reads TGTGCCAGCAGTTACGGGAACACAGGGGCGTTGGAAAAACTGTTTTTT.

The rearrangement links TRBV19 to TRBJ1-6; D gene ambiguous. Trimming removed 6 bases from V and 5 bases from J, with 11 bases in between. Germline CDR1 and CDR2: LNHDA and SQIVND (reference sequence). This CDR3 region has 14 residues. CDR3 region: CASRAGSHNSPLHF. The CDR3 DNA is TGTGCCAGTAGGGCCGGGAGCCATAATTCACCCCTCCACTTT.

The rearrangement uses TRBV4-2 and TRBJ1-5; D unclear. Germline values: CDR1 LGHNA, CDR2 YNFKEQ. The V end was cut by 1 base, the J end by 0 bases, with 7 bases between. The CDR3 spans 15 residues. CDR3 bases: TGTGCCAGCAGCCAAGTGCACCTTAGCAATCAGCCCCAGCATTTT. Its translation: CASSQVHLSNQPQHF.

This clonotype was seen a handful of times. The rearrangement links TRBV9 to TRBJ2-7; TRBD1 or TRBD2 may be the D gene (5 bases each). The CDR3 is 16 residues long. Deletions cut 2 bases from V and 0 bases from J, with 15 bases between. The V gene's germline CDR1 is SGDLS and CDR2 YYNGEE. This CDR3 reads CASSVGHYGISYEQYF. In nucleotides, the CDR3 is TGTGCCAGCAGCGTCGGACATTACGGGATCTCCTACGAGCAGTACTTC.

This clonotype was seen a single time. The CDR3 nucleotides read TGCAGTGCTAGGGGACAACGAATGAACACTGAAGCTTTCTTT. It yields the protein CSARGQRMNTEAFF. This sequence joins TRBV20-1 and TRBJ1-1; possible D gene TRBD1, 6 bases. V lost 3 bases, J lost 0 bases, and 11 bases lay in between. Germline values: CDR1 DFQATT, CDR2 SNEGSKA (reference sequence). The CDR3 is 14 residues long.

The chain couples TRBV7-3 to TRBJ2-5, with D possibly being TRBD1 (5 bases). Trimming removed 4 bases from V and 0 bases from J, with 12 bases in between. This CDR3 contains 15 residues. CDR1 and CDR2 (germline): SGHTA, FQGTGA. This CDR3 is CASSYGHSYQETQYF. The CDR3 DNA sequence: TGTGCCAGCAGCTATGGACATTCGTACCAAGAGACCCAGTACTTC.

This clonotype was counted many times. In DNA, the CDR3 is TGTGCCAGCAGCGTAGACGGGACTCATGGAAACACCATATATTTT. Its translation is CASSVDGTHGNTIYF. This chain connects TRBV9 to TRBJ1-3; TRBD1 is a possible D gene (5 bases). The CDR3 extends over 15 amino acids. Germline CDR1 is SGDLS and CDR2 is YYNGEE. The V end was cut by 0 bases, the J end by 3 bases, with 10 bases between.